This T cell receptor beta chain was observed in a study of glioma-infiltrating T cells after dendritic cell vaccination. Study details: Patients had newly diagnosed or recurrent glioblastoma and received dendritic cell vaccines. Autologous tumor lysate-pulsed dendritic cell vaccination was given between the early 2000s and the early 2010s. Study results and caveats: No direct clonality-survival link was found; a diverse polyclonal response may matter.

The assay was immunoSEQ multiplex PCR, and TCRdb's table has in-frame clones only and misses some. Among about 73,000 clones listed, almost 85% were seen once. CDR1 is SGHRS, CDR2 YFSETQ, per germline. CDR3 length: 12 amino acids. V lost 4 bases and J 4 bases, leaving 8 bases between the germline ends. As for this clone: Its antigen is as yet unknown.

The material was blood, obtained before dendritic cell vaccination. This TCR was recovered from a human donor with glioblastoma. The V and J genes are TRBV5-1 and TRBJ1-1; D is ambiguous. As DNA, the CDR3 is TGCGCCAGCAGCCCGTCGAGCACTGAAGCTTTCTTT. Amino acid sequence: CASSPSSTEAFF.